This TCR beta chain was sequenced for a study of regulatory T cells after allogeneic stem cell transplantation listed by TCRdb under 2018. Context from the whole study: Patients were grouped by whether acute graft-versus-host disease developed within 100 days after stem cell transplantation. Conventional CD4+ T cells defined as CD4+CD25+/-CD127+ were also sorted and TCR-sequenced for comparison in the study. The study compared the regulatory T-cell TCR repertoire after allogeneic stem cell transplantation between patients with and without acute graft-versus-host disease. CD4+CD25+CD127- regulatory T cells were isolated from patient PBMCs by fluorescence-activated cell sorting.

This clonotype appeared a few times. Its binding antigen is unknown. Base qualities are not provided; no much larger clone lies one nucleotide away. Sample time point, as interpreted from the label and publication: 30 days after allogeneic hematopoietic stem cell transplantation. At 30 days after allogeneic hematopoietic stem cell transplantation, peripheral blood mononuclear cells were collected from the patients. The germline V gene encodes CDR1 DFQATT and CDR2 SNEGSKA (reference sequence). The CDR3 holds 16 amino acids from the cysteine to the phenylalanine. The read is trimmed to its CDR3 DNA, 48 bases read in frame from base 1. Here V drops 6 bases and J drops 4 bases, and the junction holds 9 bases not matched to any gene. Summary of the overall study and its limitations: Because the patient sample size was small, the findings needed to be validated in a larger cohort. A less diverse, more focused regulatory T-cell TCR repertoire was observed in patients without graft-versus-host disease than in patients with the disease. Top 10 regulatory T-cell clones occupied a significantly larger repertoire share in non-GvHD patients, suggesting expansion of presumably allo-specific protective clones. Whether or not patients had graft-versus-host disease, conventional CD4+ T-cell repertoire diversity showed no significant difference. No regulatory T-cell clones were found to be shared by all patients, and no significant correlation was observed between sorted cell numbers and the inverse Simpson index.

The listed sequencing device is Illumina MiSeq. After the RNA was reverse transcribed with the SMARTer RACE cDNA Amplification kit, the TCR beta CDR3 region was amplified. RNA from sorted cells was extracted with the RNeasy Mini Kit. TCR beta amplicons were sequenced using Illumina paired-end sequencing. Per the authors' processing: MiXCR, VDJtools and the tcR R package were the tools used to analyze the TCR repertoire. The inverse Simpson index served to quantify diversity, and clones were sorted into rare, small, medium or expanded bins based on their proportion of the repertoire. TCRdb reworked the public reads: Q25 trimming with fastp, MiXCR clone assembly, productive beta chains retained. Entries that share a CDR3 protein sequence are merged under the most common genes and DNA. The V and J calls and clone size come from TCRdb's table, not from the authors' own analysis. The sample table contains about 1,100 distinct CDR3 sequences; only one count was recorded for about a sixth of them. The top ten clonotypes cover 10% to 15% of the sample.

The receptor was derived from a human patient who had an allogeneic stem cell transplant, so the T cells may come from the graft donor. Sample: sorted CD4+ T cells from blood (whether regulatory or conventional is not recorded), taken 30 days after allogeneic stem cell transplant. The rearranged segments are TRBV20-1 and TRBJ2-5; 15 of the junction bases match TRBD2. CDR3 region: CSASPWTSGRAETQYF. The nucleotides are TGCAGTGCCAGCCCCTGGACTAGCGGGAGGGCAGAGACCCAGTACTTC.